This T cell receptor (beta chain) was retrieved from a study of blood T cell repertoires in COVID-19. Background on the study: Samples taken during acute and convalescent COVID-19 were collected in the United States, Italy and Spain.

Clones were read by immunoSEQ multiplex PCR, and TCRdb kept only the in-frame ones, dropping some. The sample lists about 77,000 clones, less than 85% seen once, with 4.5% to 5.5% in the top ten. The germline V and J ends were trimmed by 6 bases and 6 bases, with 14 bases remaining between them. The CDR3 runs 13 residues. Germline CDR1 SEHNR, CDR2 FQNEAQ (reference sequence). Sequenced material: peripheral blood. The TCR sequence derives from a woman in her 70s with acute or convalescent COVID-19. The chain joins TRBV7-9 to TRBJ2-5; possibly TRBD1 for D (6 bases). The DNA of the CDR3 is TGTGCCAGCAGACAGGCAGGGACAAAGACCCAGTACTTC. Translating gives CASRQAGTKTQYF. The full variable domain, in which reference TRBV7-9 and TRBJ2-5 provide the parts outside the CDR3, is DTGVSQNPRHKITKRGQNVTFRCDPISEHNRLYWYRQTLGQGPEFLTYFQNEAQLEKSRLLSDRFSAERPKGSFSTLEIQRTEQGDSAMYLCASRQAGTKTQYFGPGTRLLVL.